This T cell receptor beta chain was recorded in a study of early T cells in non-severe SARS-CoV-2 infection. In TCRdb, the 5' RACE reads were re-called with MiXCR into one record per CDR3 protein. The sample gives about 100,000 distinct CDR3 sequences, about 13% of which show up once; about 2% is in the top ten. Trimming stripped 7 bases from V and 10 bases from J, with 23 bases between. The CDR3 contains 16 residues. The V gene's germline CDR1 is MNHEY and CDR2 SVGAGI. This clonotype appeared a few times. V gene TRBV6-5 combines with J gene TRBJ1-6, with D possibly matching TRBD1 (5 bases). The sample comprised whole blood. The receptor was isolated from an adult who was a healthcare worker with PCR-confirmed SARS-CoV-2 infection or an uninfected control (not recorded which). The CDR3 DNA follows: TGTGCCAGCAAGCGGGCAGGGCTTAGGGGTTTGTCACCCCTCCACTTT. It encodes CASKRAGLRGLSPLHF.